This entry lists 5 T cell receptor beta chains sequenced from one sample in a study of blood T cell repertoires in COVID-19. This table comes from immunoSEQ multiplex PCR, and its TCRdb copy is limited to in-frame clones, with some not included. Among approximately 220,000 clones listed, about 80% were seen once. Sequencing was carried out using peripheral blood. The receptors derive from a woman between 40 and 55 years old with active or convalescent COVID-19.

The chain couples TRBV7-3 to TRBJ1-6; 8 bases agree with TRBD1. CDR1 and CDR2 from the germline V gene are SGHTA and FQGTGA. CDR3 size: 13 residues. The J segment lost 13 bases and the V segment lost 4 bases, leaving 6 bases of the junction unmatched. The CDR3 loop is CASSSDREAPLHF. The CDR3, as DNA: TGTGCCAGCAGCTCGGACAGGGAAGCGCCCCTCCACTTT.

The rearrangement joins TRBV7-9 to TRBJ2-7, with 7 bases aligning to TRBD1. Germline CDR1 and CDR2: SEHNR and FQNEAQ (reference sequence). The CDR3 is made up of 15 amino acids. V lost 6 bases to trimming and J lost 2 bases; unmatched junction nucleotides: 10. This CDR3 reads CASSTDRRNPYEQYF. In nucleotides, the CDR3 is TGTGCCAGCAGTACGGACAGGAGGAACCCCTACGAGCAGTACTTC. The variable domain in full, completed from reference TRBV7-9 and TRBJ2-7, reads DTGVSQNPRHKITKRGQNVTFRCDPISEHNRLYWYRQTLGQGPEFLTYFQNEAQLEKSRLLSDRFSAERPKGSFSTLEIQRTEQGDSAMYLCASSTDRRNPYEQYFGPGTRLTVT.

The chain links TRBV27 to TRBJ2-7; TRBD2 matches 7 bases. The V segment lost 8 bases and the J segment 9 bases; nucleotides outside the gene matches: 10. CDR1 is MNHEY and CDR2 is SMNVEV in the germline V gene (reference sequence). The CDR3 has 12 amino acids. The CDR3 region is CASGTISSGQYF. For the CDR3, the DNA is TGTGCCAGCGGGACTATTTCCTCGGGGCAGTACTTC.

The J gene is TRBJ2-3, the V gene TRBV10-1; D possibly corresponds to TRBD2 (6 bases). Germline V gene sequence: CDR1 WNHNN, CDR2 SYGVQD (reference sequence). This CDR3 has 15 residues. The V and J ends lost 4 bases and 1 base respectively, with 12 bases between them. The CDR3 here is CASSGGASGTDTQYF. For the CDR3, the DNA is TGCGCCAGCAGTGGTGGGGCTAGCGGCACAGATACGCAGTATTTT.

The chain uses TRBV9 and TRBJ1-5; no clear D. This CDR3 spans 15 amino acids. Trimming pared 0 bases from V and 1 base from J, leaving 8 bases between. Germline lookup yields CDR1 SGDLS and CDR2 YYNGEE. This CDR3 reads CASSVAPGSNQPQHF. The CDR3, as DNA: TGTGCCAGCAGCGTAGCTCCCGGGAGCAATCAGCCCCAGCATTTT. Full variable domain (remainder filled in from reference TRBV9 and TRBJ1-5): DSGVTQTPKHLITATGQRVTLRCSPRSGDLSVYWYQQSLDQGLQFLIQYYNGEERAKGNILERFSAQQFPDLHSELNLSSLELGDSALYFCASSVAPGSNQPQHFGDGTRLSIL.